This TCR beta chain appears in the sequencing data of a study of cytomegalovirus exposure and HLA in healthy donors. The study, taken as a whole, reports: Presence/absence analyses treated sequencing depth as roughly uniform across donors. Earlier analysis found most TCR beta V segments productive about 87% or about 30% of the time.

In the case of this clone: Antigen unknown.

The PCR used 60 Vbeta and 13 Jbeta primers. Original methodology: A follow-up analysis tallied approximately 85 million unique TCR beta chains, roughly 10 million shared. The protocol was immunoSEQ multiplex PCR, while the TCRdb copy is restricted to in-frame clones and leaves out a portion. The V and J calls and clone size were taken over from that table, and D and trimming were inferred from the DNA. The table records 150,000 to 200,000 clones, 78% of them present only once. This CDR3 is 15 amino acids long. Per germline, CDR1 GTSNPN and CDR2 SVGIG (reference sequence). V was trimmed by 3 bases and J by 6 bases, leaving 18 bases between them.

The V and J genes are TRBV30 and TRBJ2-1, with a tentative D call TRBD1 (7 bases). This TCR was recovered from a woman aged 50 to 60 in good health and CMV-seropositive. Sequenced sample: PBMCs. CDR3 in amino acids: CAWRIRTGGANEQFF. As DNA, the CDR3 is TGTGCCTGGAGGATCCGGACAGGAGGGGCCAATGAGCAGTTCTTC. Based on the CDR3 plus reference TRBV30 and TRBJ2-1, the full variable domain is SQTIHQWPATLVQPVGSPLSLECTVEGTSNPNLYWYRQAAGRGLQLLFYSVGIGQISSEVPQNLSASRPQDRQFILSSKKLLLSDSGFYLCAWRIRTGGANEQFFGPGTRLTVL.